The 11 T cell receptor beta chains in this list originate from one sample, sequenced in a study of blood T cell repertoires in COVID-19. Generated by immunoSEQ multiplex PCR, the TCRdb table keeps only in-frame clones and is missing some. The sample records about 240,000 clones, approximately 86% being singletons. Source material: PBMCs or T cells enriched from blood (not recorded which). These receptors came from a middle-aged woman with acute COVID-19.

The V gene is TRBV3-1 (or the pseudogene TRBV3-2), the J gene TRBJ2-1; 10 bases map to TRBD1. The CDR3 is 15 residues long. J gave up 7 bases and V 5 bases, and 8 bases lay outside the gene matches. From germline, CDR1 is LGHDT and CDR2 YNNKEL (reference sequence). The CDR3 here is CASSSGTGAWNEQFF. In DNA, the CDR3 is TGTGCCAGCAGCAGCGGGACAGGGGCCTGGAATGAGCAGTTCTTC.

The chain is built from TRBV3-1 (or the pseudogene TRBV3-2) and TRBJ2-1; TRBD1 agrees at 9 bases. Losses at the gene ends were 3 bases for V and 6 bases for J; bases not matched to a gene: 6. Germline V gene data show CDR1 as LGHDT and CDR2 as YNNKEL (reference sequence). CDR3 length equals 15 residues. In nucleotides, the CDR3 is TGTGCCAGCAGCCATCGACAGGGGGTTAGCAATGAGCAGTTCTTC. Amino acids: CASSHRQGVSNEQFF.

The CDR3 DNA is TGTGCCAGCAGCTTGGGTGACAGCTCCTATGGCTACACCTTC. Translated: CASSLGDSSYGYTF. J is TRBJ1-2 and V is TRBV5-6, with D tentatively TRBD1 (5 bases). CDR3 size: 14 residues. The germline V and J ends were trimmed by 0 bases and 4 bases, with 10 bases remaining between them. The germline CDR1 and CDR2 sequences are SGHDT and YYEEEE.

The chain carries TRBV29-1 and TRBJ1-2; 9 bases fit TRBD1. Per the germline V gene, CDR1 is SQVTM and CDR2 is ANQGSEA. The CDR3 covers 16 residues. V lost 6 bases to trimming and J lost 1 base; unmatched junction nucleotides: 12. Written as DNA, the CDR3 is TGCAGCGTAAGCCGTCGACAGGGGGTCGGTAACTATGGCTACACCTTC. Translating it yields CSVSRRQGVGNYGYTF.

This clone was detected once. V and J are TRBV27 and TRBJ2-1; 14 bases are shared with TRBD2. The CDR3 spans 14 residues. Trimming removed 6 bases from V and 11 bases from J; junction bases left unmatched: 6. Germline loops: CDR1 MNHEY, CDR2 SMNVEV (reference sequence). CDR3 protein: CASRPGLAGEKQFF. CDR3 nucleotides: TGTGCCAGCAGACCGGGACTAGCGGGAGAAAAGCAGTTCTTC.

The genes are TRBV6-5 and TRBJ1-2; D is uncertain. V was trimmed by 4 bases and J by 2 bases, leaving 11 bases between them. The CDR3 is 14 residues long. The germline CDR1 and CDR2 sequences are MNHEY and SVGAGI. CDR3 in DNA: TGTGCCAGCAGTTTGGCTAGAGAAAACTATGGCTACACCTTC. The encoded protein is CASSLARENYGYTF.

The chain is built from TRBV3-1 (or the pseudogene TRBV3-2) and TRBJ1-1, with a possible D match to TRBD1 (5 bases). The V end was cut by 0 bases, the J end by 4 bases, with 24 bases between. Per germline, CDR1 LGHDT and CDR2 YNNKEL (reference sequence). CDR3 size: 19 residues. CDR3 sequence: CASSQDIFSLRGSVTEAFF. For the CDR3, the DNA is TGTGCCAGCAGCCAAGATATCTTTTCGCTGCGGGGGTCGGTCACTGAAGCTTTCTTT.

This chain connects TRBV29-1 to TRBJ1-1; no clear D. The CDR3 has 11 amino acids. CDR1 SQVTM and CDR2 ANQGSEA come from the germline V gene. The V end was cut by 4 bases, the J end by 5 bases, with 8 bases between. For the CDR3, the DNA is TGCAGCGTTGTGCGGGAAACTGAAGCTTTCTTT. Protein sequence: CSVVRETEAFF.

As for this clone: The sample contains more than one DNA sequence encoding this CDR3. J is TRBJ2-2 and V is TRBV12-5; 14 bases are a match to TRBD2. Germline CDR1 LGHNT, CDR2 FRNRAP. V dropped 6 bases and J dropped 1; count of bases not matched to a gene: 4. The CDR3 loop spans 17 amino acids. The CDR3 sequence is CASGLGLAGGNTGELFF. CDR3 nucleotide sequence: TGTGCTAGTGGCCTCGGACTAGCGGGAGGGAACACCGGGGAGCTGTTTTTT.

The CDR3 nucleotides read TGCGCCAGCAGCCAAGGGGCTCCCGGGGAGCTGTTTTTT. Amino acids: CASSQGAPGELFF. V and J are TRBV4-1 and TRBJ2-2; D gene unclear. The CDR3 totals 13 residues. From germline, CDR1 is MGHRA and CDR2 YSYEKL. Deletions cut 1 base from V and 6 bases from J, with 6 bases between.

The rearrangement uses TRBV5-1 and TRBJ2-7; unclear D gene. The germline V gene has CDR1 SGHRS and CDR2 YFSETQ. Trimming stripped 1 base from V and 1 base from J, with 3 bases between. The CDR3 is 12 amino acids. CDR3 bases: TGCGCCAGCAGCTTGTCTTCCTACGAGCAGTACTTC. Protein product: CASSLSSYEQYF.